A single sample is the source of the 21 T cell receptor beta chains below, sequenced in a study of blood T cells in healthy people across ages. PCR was performed a second time for about 6 to 12 cycles using a sample-barcoded 5' primer and a J-beta primer mix. TCRdb called the 5' RACE reads again in MiXCR, with one record for every CDR3 protein. Counted here are hundreds of thousands of distinct CDR3 sequences, 58% occurring once; the ten biggest clones make up around 20%. Sequencing was carried out using blood. Receptors were obtained from a man aged 25-45 years in good health.

Many counts were recorded for this clonotype. The V and J genes are TRBV12-3 or TRBV12-4 and TRBJ2-7; the D gene is possibly TRBD2 (6 bases). The CDR3 is 14 amino acids. V was pared by 6 bases and J by 6 bases, with 18 bases between. CDR3: CASSRAGGVGEQYF. The CDR3 DNA follows: TGTGCCAGCAGCCGTGCCGGGGGAGTGGGCGAGCAGTACTTC.

The CDR3 DNA is TGTGCCAGCAGCTTCGAGGGAGGCCCCTTAATGGAGCAGTACTTC. This translates into CASSFEGGPLMEQYF. The V call is TRBV7-2, the J call TRBJ2-7; possible D gene TRBD2, 6 bases. V lost 3 bases and J lost 7, with 19 bases in between. Germline V gene lookup returns CDR1 SGHTA and CDR2 FQGNSA. The CDR3 sequence is 15 residues long.

The V call is TRBV6-5, the J call TRBJ1-2; D is unclear. CDR3 length: 13 residues. The germline CDR1 and CDR2 sequences are MNHEY and SVGAGI. The V and J ends lost 5 bases and 5 bases respectively, with 12 bases between them. The CDR3 sequence is CASSPGSGYGYTF. The CDR3 DNA follows: TGTGCCAGCAGTCCGGGGAGCGGTTATGGCTACACCTTC.

This clonotype has just a few counts. The J gene is TRBJ2-7, the V gene TRBV7-2; a possible D gene is TRBD2 (5 bases). The V end was cut by 3 bases, the J end by 0 bases, with 9 bases between. CDR1 and CDR2 (germline): SGHTA, FQGNSA. The CDR3 has 14 residues. CDR3 coding DNA: TGTGCCAGCAGCTTGGCGGGTCTCTCCTACGAGCAGTACTTC. This sequence encodes CASSLAGLSYEQYF. Using reference TRBV7-2 and TRBJ2-7 for the parts outside the CDR3, the full variable domain is GAGVSQSPSNKVTEKGKDVELRCDPISGHTALYWYRQSLGQGLEFLIYFQGNSAPDKSGLPSDRFSAERTGGSVSTLTIQRTQQEDSAVYLCASSLAGLSYEQYFGPGTRLTVT.

The chain combines TRBV12-3 or TRBV12-4 with TRBJ1-2; 10 nucleotides line up with TRBD1. The CDR3 is 14 amino acids. Trimming removed 3 bases from V and 4 bases from J; junction bases left unmatched: 2. CDR3 nucleotides: TGTGCCAGCAGTTTCGGGACAGGGGTCTATGGCTACACCTTC. It is translated as CASSFGTGVYGYTF.

The chain has TRBV6-5 and TRBJ2-3; D is possibly TRBD1 (5 bases). The germline V gene has CDR1 MNHEY and CDR2 SVGAGI. This CDR3 is built from 15 residues. Trimming left V 3 bases short and J 0 bases short, with 10 bases between. The CDR3 region has the DNA TGTGCCAGCAGTTATGAGACAGCTAGCACAGATACGCAGTATTTT. Its protein is CASSYETASTDTQYF.

V is TRBV28 and J is TRBJ2-6, with D tentatively TRBD1 (5 bases). In germline, CDR1 is MDHEN, CDR2 SYDVKM. The CDR3 has 16 amino acids. V lost 7 bases and J lost 0, with 13 bases in between. CDR3 nucleotides: TGTGCCAGCACCTGGGCGCAGGGCTCTGGGGCCAACGTCCTGACTTTC. Amino acid sequence: CASTWAQGSGANVLTF.

In its sample, this clonotype was seen a few times. The chain recombines TRBV7-2 with TRBJ1-2, with no clear D. The CDR3 runs 14 residues. The germline V and J ends were trimmed by 5 bases and 2 bases, with 12 bases remaining between them. Germline V gives CDR1 SGHTA, CDR2 FQGNSA. DNA of the CDR3: TGTGCCAGCAGCCCAGAGGGCCTAAACTATGGCTACACCTTC. Its translation: CASSPEGLNYGYTF.

This clonotype was picked up a small number of times. V gene TRBV7-2 combines with J gene TRBJ2-1; 9 positions agree with TRBD1. J gave up 0 bases and V 5 bases, and 11 bases lay outside the gene matches. This CDR3 is 18 amino acids long. Germline-derived CDR1 and CDR2 are SGHTA and FQGNSA. The CDR3 DNA sequence: TGTGCCAGCAGCGCGACAGGGGGACTTTTAAGCTCCTACAATGAGCAGTTCTTC. Encoded protein: CASSATGGLLSSYNEQFF.

The chain is built from TRBV5-5 and TRBJ1-6; the D is unclear. The CDR3 spans 13 residues. CDR1 is SGHKS and CDR2 is YYEKEE in the germline V gene (reference sequence). Trimming shortened V by 0 bases and J by 10 bases, and 8 bases separated the two germline ends. The DNA for the CDR3 is TGTGCCAGCAGCTTGGTTTCGGACTCACCCCTCCACTTT. It translates to CASSLVSDSPLHF.

The chain couples TRBV13 to TRBJ2-7; D gene unclear. The CDR3 runs to 15 residues. V was trimmed by 1 base and J by 1 base, leaving 11 bases between them. Germline V gene data show CDR1 as PRHDT and CDR2 as FYEKMQ (reference sequence). The CDR3 DNA reads TGTGCCAGCAGCTTAGCGGCGGCTATATCCTACGAGCAGTACTTC. As protein: CASSLAAAISYEQYF.

V usage is TRBV5-1 and J usage is TRBJ2-1; 7 bases align to TRBD2. Germline assignment: CDR1 SGHRS and CDR2 YFSETQ. CDR3 size: 15 residues. With 2 bases clipped from V and 4 bases from J, the junction kept 6 bases outside the gene matches. CDR3 loop: CASSFWGGTYNEQFF. Written as DNA, the CDR3 is TGCGCCAGCAGCTTCTGGGGGGGGACGTACAATGAGCAGTTCTTC.

This clonotype was seen only a few times. The chain couples TRBV6-6 to TRBJ1-5; D may be TRBD1 (5 bases). Germline CDR1 and CDR2: MNHNY and SVGAGI (reference sequence). The V and J ends lost 0 bases and 4 bases respectively, with 16 bases between them. The CDR3 is made up of 17 amino acids. The CDR3 spells CASSYSTRADRNQPQHF. CDR3 nucleotide sequence: TGTGCCAGCAGTTACTCGACCAGGGCGGATAGGAATCAGCCCCAGCATTTT.

For this clonotype: One junction end disagrees with the germline gene, perhaps due to a read error. The V and J genes are TRBV12-3 or TRBV12-4 and TRBJ2-6; D not resolved. This CDR3 is built from 14 residues. This CDR3 reads CASGYSGGTNVLTF. The CDR3 DNA reads TGTGCCAGCGGGTATAGTGGTGGGACCAACGTCCTGACTTTC.

This clonotype was counted a single time. A junction end diverges from the germline sequence, so it may reflect a read error. The chain joins TRBV7-2 to TRBJ2-3; possible D gene TRBD1, 5 bases. The CDR3 runs 15 residues. The V gene's germline CDR1 is SGHTA and CDR2 FQGNSA. CDR3 nucleotides: TGTGTCAGCAGCCCACAGGCTGTAGGGATCGATACGCAGTATTTT. Translated, it gives CVSSPQAVGIDTQYF.

The genes are TRBV7-9 and TRBJ2-5; 7 nucleotides line up with TRBD2. With V trimmed by 4 bases and J by 2 bases, 4 bases remained unmatched. Germline V gene lookup returns CDR1 SEHNR and CDR2 FQNEAQ (reference sequence). The CDR3 spans 14 residues. The CDR3 bases are TGTGCCAGCAGCTGGGGGGGGTATCAAGAGACCCAGTACTTC. This sequence encodes CASSWGGYQETQYF.

The chain has TRBV2 and TRBJ2-1; D is possibly TRBD1 (6 bases). Germline CDR1 SNHLY, CDR2 FYNNEI. V lost 2 bases and J lost 9, with 11 bases in between. This CDR3 spans 13 amino acids. CDR3 region: CASSEYRAAEQFF. Written as DNA, the CDR3 is TGTGCCAGCAGTGAATACAGGGCAGCTGAGCAGTTCTTC.

The chain uses TRBV6-4 and TRBJ1-1; the D gene is possibly TRBD1 (5 bases). In germline, CDR1 is MRHNA, CDR2 SNTAGT. There are 15 residues in the CDR3. The V end lost 6 bases, the J end lost 5 bases, and 19 bases lay between the germline ends. CDR3 sequence reads: CASRRDLEGRTEAFF. The CDR3 DNA follows: TGTGCCAGCAGAAGGGACCTTGAAGGTAGGACTGAAGCTTTCTTT.

The chain links TRBV10-3 to TRBJ2-3; 9 bases map to TRBD2. The CDR3 covers 13 residues. The V gene end was trimmed by 11 bases and the J gene end by 0 bases; junction bases not matched to a gene: 3. Germline V gene sequence: CDR1 ENHRY, CDR2 SYGVKD. The CDR3 nucleotides read TGTGCCGTTAGCGGGGGAAGCACAGATACGCAGTATTTT. Amino acids: CAVSGGSTDTQYF.

This rearrangement joins TRBV13 to TRBJ2-7, with TRBD1 matching over 8 bases. This CDR3 spans 12 amino acids. Trimming cost V 3 bases and J 6 bases; bases outside gene matches: 1. Germline CDR1 is PRHDT and CDR2 is FYEKMQ (reference sequence). For the CDR3, the DNA is TGTGCCAGCAGCTTCAGGGGGCTCGAGCAGTACTTC. Residues: CASSFRGLEQYF. The whole variable domain, remainder taken from reference TRBV13 and TRBJ2-7, is AAGVIQSPRHLIKEKRETATLKCYPIPRHDTVYWYQQGPGQDPQFLISFYEKMQSDKGSIPDRFSAQQFSDYHSELNMSSLELGDSALYFCASSFRGLEQYFGPGTRLTVT.

The V call is TRBV7-2, the J call TRBJ2-5; D is unresolved. This CDR3 is built from 13 residues. V gave up 0 bases and J gave up 3 bases, with 5 bases separating them. Germline CDR1 and CDR2: SGHTA and FQGNSA. CDR3 loop: CASSLALEETQYF. Written as DNA, the CDR3 is TGTGCCAGCAGCTTAGCGCTGGAAGAGACCCAGTACTTC.